The present T cell receptor (beta chain) was sequenced within a study of T cell repertoires in cytomegalovirus infection (dated by TCRdb to the late 2010s). Background on the whole study: Donor HLA type was relevant to the analysis, as public TCR beta signatures indicated carriage of CMV infection together with the matching HLA type. The investigation overall reported the following: In both this cohort and an independent roughly 350-donor cohort, the cumulative frequency of public TCR beta family members distinguished carriers of CMV infection plus the relevant HLA type. In the ex vivo response, HLA-C-restricted CMV-specific TCR beta clonotypes were dominant, and in two of eight donors the single most frequent clonotype came from this HLA-C-restricted group.

TCRdb names Illumina HiSeq 1500 as the instrument used. TCRdb's own reprocessing of the public reads used fastp at Q25 and MiXCR and kept productive beta chains. Under each unique CDR3 protein, matching rows form one entry showing the most common genes and DNA. This sample comprises roughly 630,000 distinct CDR3 sequences, 24% of them detected only once. Roughly 8% of the sample is in the top ten clones. CDR1 MNHNY and CDR2 SVGAGI are derived from the germline V gene (reference sequence). Taken from cysteine to phenylalanine, the CDR3 has 15 residues. Only CDR3 DNA remains: 45 bases, in frame from the first base. This clonotype appeared once. What antigen it recognizes has not been identified. Base quality data are lacking; no much larger clone is found one base away. Weak support is all one read offers.

Sequenced: CD8+ T cells from PBMCs. The chain is assembled from TRBV6-6 and TRBJ2-3, and TRBD1 aligns with 7 junction nucleotides. The DNA end lines up better with TRBJ1-5; the J call may be wrong. The clonotype originates from a human donor in good health (CMV status not recorded). Some clones in this sample may be carry-over from other donors' samples. The nucleotide sequence reads as follows: TGTGCCAGCAGTCCCCAGGGGGACCTCACAGATACGCAGCATTTT. Its translation is CASSPQGDLTDTQHF.